This T cell receptor beta chain is from a study of shared clonotypes between healthy human individuals (dated by TCRdb to about 2020). As for the study more broadly: A few men and a couple of women, aged 18 to 49 years, made up the cohort. For each donor, CD4 naive and CD4 memory were each given three plates, CD8 naive was given two plates, and CD8 memory was given one plate. Blood TCR repertoires of a handful of healthy adults were deeply sequenced to estimate repertoire size and the extent of clonotype sharing between individuals. Libraries were prepared and TCR repertoires were sequenced by different laboratories using diverse techniques, in order to increase sequencing depth and limit assay-specific biases. Leukapheresis yielded between about 0.8 and 9.5 billion PBMCs per donor.

Using the deep immunoSEQ assay, multiplex PCR amplified TCR CDR3 regions from genomic DNA. Extracted genomic DNA from each cell subset was spread evenly across all wells of several immunoSEQ 96-well plates, with each plate serving as a replicate. For sorted subsets, each replicate PCR was loaded with roughly 190 ng genomic DNA, equivalent to 30,000 or so T cell genomes. Purified libraries were measured with a Qubit 3.0 fluorometer, size-checked on a Bioanalyzer 2100, and measured again with the KAPA Library Quantification kit. Every immunoSEQ 96-well plate was sequenced on a separate single-read 150-cycle Illumina NextSeq 550 flow cell. From the authors' description of their analysis: The immunoSEQ output contained only junctional sequences without quality scores, so filtering could not match that applied to full-length reads. Sequences were annotated with PyIR, a Python wrapper for IgBLAST v1.9, using IMGT germline references to assign V/J genes and CDR3. Reads with weak V/J assignments (E-value above 1e-6), missing CDR3, stop codons, out-of-frame junctions, or ambiguous translated residues were removed. A V3J clonotype was defined by an identical inferred V gene, J gene, and CDR3 amino acid sequence. To compute the percentage overlap between repertoires, the number of shared unique clonotypes was divided by the size of the smaller repertoire. Repertoire richness was assessed with RTK rarefaction, the Chao1 estimator, and Recon v2.1 estimates of unobserved clonotypes. Generation probabilities were computed with OLGA for all TCRbeta clonotypes obtained by the gDNA method from a few donors. This immuneACCESS table, as held by TCRdb, lists in-frame sequences with V and J called but not all clones. Of the missing ones, under half trace to an unresolved V gene in checked studies; the others have no known cause. For V, J and clone size, that table is used; D and trimming come from the DNA. This sample lists hundreds of thousands of clones; less than 80% were detected once. 1.5% to 2% of the sample rests with the top ten.

The CDR3 has 13 amino acids, counting the end cysteine and phenylalanine. The CDR3 DNA has 39 bases and is translated from base 1. The trim is 7 bases for V and 1 base for J, with a gap of 8 bases between the germline ends. Based on the germline V gene (reference sequence), the CDR1 and CDR2 sequences are WNHNN and SYGVQD. Study-level results and caveats: Sharing across several donors was observed for about 5% of naive CD4, about 3.2% of naive CD8, roughly 2.3% of memory CD4, and roughly 0.43% of memory CD8 clonotypes. Clonotypes shared by all four sorted-subset donors showed higher generation probabilities than non-shared clonotypes. Estimated clonotype richness was generally larger for naive than for memory subsets. Pairwise subsampling indicated that sequencing depth was expected to affect the degree of clonotype sharing among donors. Sampling was restricted to blood, and TCR repertoires in tissue are likely to differ from TCR repertoires in blood. Rarefaction of sorted-subset datasets indicated incomplete sequencing despite the large sequencing depth. The genetic and exposure-history diversity represented was limited by the small number of donors.

Donors were healthy HIV-negative adults with no recently reported acute infections or vaccinations. Only Caucasian adults living in Nashville, Tennessee, USA were represented among the donors. CD4+ T cells were enriched through magnetic negative selection, after which naive cells were positively selected on CD45RA and the remaining negative fraction served as the memory subset. After blood collection by leukapheresis, PBMCs were isolated using Ficoll-Histopaque density gradient centrifugation and then cryopreserved in the vapor phase of liquid nitrogen. Analytical flow cytometry was used to check the purity and quantity of every magnetically sorted T cell population. From each sorted fraction, genomic DNA was isolated and quantified by UV absorbance on a Nanodrop 2000c. Note on this clone: No antigen is known for it. No base quality values were provided; no much bigger clone lies one nucleotide off.

Sequenced material: memory CD4+ T cells sorted from blood. The cell subset or site label, read with the paper, signifies: CD45RA-negative fraction. The receptor was isolated from a woman in her twenties or thirties in good health. The chain joins TRBV10-1 to TRBJ1-3, with TRBD1 as a weak D call on 5 bases. The bases read TGCGCCAGCACTAGGGGTTCTGGAAACACCATATATTTT. Its translation reads: CASTRGSGNTIYF.